Listed below are T cell receptor beta chains from one sample, sequenced in a study of T-cell memory formation after mild COVID-19. TCRdb re-called the 5' RACE reads with MiXCR, one entry per CDR3 protein. The repertoire holds under 250,000 distinct CDR3 sequences, with about 10% as singletons. The sample comprised PBMCs or a T cell subset sorted from them (not recorded which). These receptors were collected from a man between 18 and 29 years old who had mild COVID-19 (a few samples of this study predate the infection). Cell type and time point are not known. The conserved cysteine and the conserved F or W are not part of the CDR3 here. The order of the fields is clone size, J gene, V gene, CDR3 length, CDR3 protein. Size is omitted from some rows. Given values are once, few, many or a class for expanded clones.

few,TRBJ1-3,TRBV7-2,14,ASSLEREVLGNTIY
-,TRBJ2-5,TRBV3-1,15,ASSRLGQLGLQETQY
-,TRBJ2-7,TRBV5-6,14,ASSLLPSSTSYEQY
-,TRBJ1-2,TRBV7-8,12,ASSQGTPFYGYT
few,TRBJ2-3,TRBV6-5,14,ASSPRPVGGTDTQY
few,TRBJ1-5,TRBV5-8,16,ASSNDRVKSTSNQPQH
few,TRBJ1-1,TRBV19,12,ASSMRNANTEAF
-,TRBJ2-7,TRBV3-1,12,ASSQIPGTGEQY
-,TRBJ1-6,TRBV12-3/TRBV12-4,13,ASSRLAGSNSPLH
-,TRBJ2-7,TRBV20-1,11,SAPTSGGYEQY
-,TRBJ2-4,TRBV2,13,ASLGGGIAKNIQY
-,TRBJ1-1,TRBV7-9,11,ASNWGSGGEAF
-,TRBJ2-2,TRBV7-9,13,ASSPGQFNTGELF
-,TRBJ2-1,TRBV6-2/TRBV6-3,9,ASSSRYEQF
-,TRBJ1-2,TRBV7-9,14,ASSSTWPVGSEGYT
few,TRBJ2-2,TRBV4-2,15,ASSQDTLAGGSGELF
many,TRBJ2-5,TRBV20-1,13,SARAASGDQETQY
-,TRBJ2-5,TRBV20-1,11,SASGSLGRTQY
few,TRBJ2-1,TRBV6-5,14,ASSLMGTSGANEQF
few,TRBJ1-5,TRBV7-8,11,ASSTMTDQPQH
-,TRBJ1-5,TRBV6-6,10,ASSSRSQPQH
many,TRBJ2-5,TRBV5-1,11,ASSLGLGETQY
-,TRBJ2-6,TRBV7-7,15,ASSQTSTSAGANVLT
many,TRBJ2-2,TRBV7-3,11,ASSSGDTGELF
once,TRBJ1-4,TRBV5-1,12,ASSTGTSNEKLF
few,TRBJ2-6,TRBV4-1,12,ASSQDSTLPVLT
many,TRBJ2-3,TRBV7-9,11,ARGTSGTDTQY
few,TRBJ1-5,TRBV19,12,ASSIAGFRQPQH